This TCR beta chain appears in the sequencing data of a study of blood T cell repertoires in COVID-19. Across the study: Samples came from the United States, Italy and Spain, spanning acute and convalescent COVID-19.

The CDR3 totals 14 residues. Trimming removed 2 bases from V and 4 bases from J; junction bases left unmatched: 5. CDR1 is SNHLY and CDR2 is FYNNEI in the germline V gene. Authors' methods: Reference gene primer amplification gave nucleated cell count estimates. The protocol was immunoSEQ multiplex PCR, while the TCRdb copy is restricted to in-frame clones and leaves out a portion. The V and J calls and clone size come from that table; D and trimming were worked out from the DNA. The sample includes 150,000 to 200,000 clones, 90% of them seen just once. The receptor was derived from a man in his forties or fifties with acute or convalescent COVID-19. The chain joins TRBV2 to TRBJ2-7; 7 bases are shared with TRBD2. Sequenced sample: peripheral blood. Here the CDR3 DNA reads TGTGCCAGCAGTGAATGGGGGGGGTCTTACGAGCAGTACGTC. Amino acids: CASSEWGGSYEQYV.